This paragraph covers one T cell receptor beta chain sequence. What antigen it recognizes has not been identified. There are no base qualities to consult, and no much larger clone falls within one base. This entry belongs to a study of blood T cell repertoires in COVID-19 (dated by TCRdb to between 2020 and 2021). About the investigation overall: Samples covering the acute and convalescent phases of COVID-19 were provided by collaborators in the United States, Italy and Spain. The material from the prospective study consisted of cDNA or gDNA derived from T cells, B-cell-depleted T cells, or PBMCs. The dataset comprised deeply sampled blood TCRbeta repertoires from subjects exposed to, actively infected with, or recovered from COVID-19. The repertoires were released in a freely available public database intended as a resource for research on the immune response to SARS-CoV-2. The samples were drawn from two sources: the first 160 participants of the ongoing ImmuneRACE study, and about 1,300 subjects contributed by 6 global collaborators. Nearly every sample came with metadata listing a de-identified subject ID, COVID-19 status, age in years and sex. HLA class I and class II types, where available, came from metadata supplied by the sample provider rather than from assay-based typing. On the study overall, not on this receptor specifically: How much clinical and demographic metadata was included differed by source and by participant, and the metadata was provided uncurated.

TCRbeta CDR3 regions were amplified from genomic DNA by means of the immunoSEQ Assay, a bias-controlled multiplex PCR. Processing in the source paper ran as follows. The number of nucleated cells in each sample was estimated by amplification of reference gene primers within the assay. To quantify the absolute abundance of each unique TCRbeta CDR3 rearrangement, sequence reads were collapsed and filtered. For each sample, productive Simpson clonality was calculated as the square root of Simpson's diversity index over productive rearrangements. Entries here come from immuneACCESS through TCRdb and include only in-frame sequences with V and J called. Some clones fail to appear in such tables; in the studies checked, an unresolved V gene covers under half of the shortfall, and the cause of the remainder is unknown. V and J calls and clone size follow that table, whereas D and trimming were derived from the DNA. This sample gives 190,000 or so clones in total; around nine tenths of them show up just once. The ten biggest clones cover 0.7% to 0.9% of the sample.

A second Seattle source provided samples from volunteer blood donors who had recovered from COVID-19. Collaborating institutions collected whole blood in K2EDTA tubes following their own protocols. For TCRbeta analysis, collaborators shipped samples in one of three forms: frozen whole blood, isolated PBMCs, or DNA extracted from either of those sample types. V lost 3 bases and J lost 5 bases, and the count of bases not matched to a germline gene is 10. The CDR3 numbers 15 residues from cysteine through valine. Only the CDR3 DNA is retained, 45 bases long and in frame from the first base. According to the germline V gene, CDR1 reads SGHNT and CDR2 reads YENEEA.

The TCR comes from a woman aged 18-29 years who had recovered from COVID-19. The sample was peripheral blood. The chain was built from TRBV11-3 and TRBJ2-7, with TRBD2 identical over 7 junction bases. Here is the DNA: TGTGCCAGCAGCTTCGCCGGCGGGAGTCCCCACGAGCAGTACGTC. Its protein is CASSFAGGSPHEQYV.